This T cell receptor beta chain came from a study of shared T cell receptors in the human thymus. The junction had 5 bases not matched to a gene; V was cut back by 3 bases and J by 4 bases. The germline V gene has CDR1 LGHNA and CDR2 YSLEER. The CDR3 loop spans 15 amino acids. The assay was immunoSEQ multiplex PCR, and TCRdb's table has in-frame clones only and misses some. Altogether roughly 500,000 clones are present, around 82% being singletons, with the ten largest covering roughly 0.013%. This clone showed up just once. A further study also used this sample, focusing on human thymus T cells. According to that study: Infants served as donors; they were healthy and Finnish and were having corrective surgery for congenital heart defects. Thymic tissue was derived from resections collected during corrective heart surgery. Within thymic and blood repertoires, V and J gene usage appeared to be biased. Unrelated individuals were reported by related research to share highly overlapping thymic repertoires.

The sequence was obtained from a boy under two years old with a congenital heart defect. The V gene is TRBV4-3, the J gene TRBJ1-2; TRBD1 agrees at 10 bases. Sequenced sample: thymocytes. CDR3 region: CASSHPGTGVYGYTF. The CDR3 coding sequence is TGCGCCAGCAGCCATCCCGGGACAGGGGTCTATGGCTACACCTTC.